These T cell receptor beta chains were read from a single sample in a study of OX40 agonist ivuxolimab in advanced cancers. Profiling relied on immunoSEQ multiplex PCR, and the TCRdb table lists in-frame clones only, not all of them. The sample lists more than 60,000 clones, around 84% occurring once. Sample: CD4+ or CD8+ T cells sorted from blood, taken in a trial of the OX40 agonist ivuxolimab. The origin of the receptors is an adult with an advanced solid tumor such as melanoma, head and neck, liver or kidney cancer. CDR3s include the opening cysteine and the closing phenylalanine or tryptophan. The order of the fields is V gene, D gene, J gene, clone size, CDR3 protein, CDR3 DNA. A D gene is named only where the DNA matches it firmly. Size is omitted from some rows. Given values are once, few, many or a class for expanded clones.

V: TRBV19
D: TRBD1
J: TRBJ1-5
size: few
CDR3: CASSSDRGYSNQPQHF
DNA: TGTGCCAGTAGTAGCGACAGGGGCTATAGCAATCAGCCCCAGCATTTT

V: TRBV18
D: NA
J: TRBJ2-5
size: NA
CDR3: CASSPPTLPAETQYF
DNA: TGTGCCAGCTCACCACCGACTTTGCCCGCGGAGACCCAGTACTTC

V: TRBV7-2
D: NA
J: TRBJ2-7
size: NA
CDR3: CASSLEPSKREQYF
DNA: TGTGCCAGCAGCTTAGAACCATCCAAGCGCGAGCAGTACTTC

V: TRBV5-6
D: NA
J: TRBJ2-3
size: NA
CDR3: CASTLGGRSTDTQYF
DNA: TGTGCCAGCACCTTGGGGGGAAGGAGCACAGATACGCAGTATTTT

V: TRBV6-1
D: TRBD1
J: TRBJ2-7
size: few
CDR3: CASSPLGQGEQYF
DNA: TGTGCCAGCAGTCCTTTGGGACAGGGCGAGCAGTACTTC

V: TRBV28
D: NA
J: TRBJ1-3
size: once
CDR3: CASSDSRTGNTIYF
DNA: TGTGCCAGCAGTGACAGCCGCACTGGAAACACCATATATTTT

V: TRBV29-1
D: NA
J: TRBJ1-5
size: few
CDR3: CSAGWGGDQPQHF
DNA: TGCAGCGCTGGTTGGGGAGGGGATCAGCCCCAGCATTTT

V: TRBV5-6
D: NA
J: TRBJ1-2
size: NA
CDR3: CASREGVWNGYTF
DNA: TGTGCCAGCAGAGAGGGGGTTTGGAATGGCTACACCTTC

V: TRBV30
D: NA
J: TRBJ1-2
size: NA
CDR3: CAWSVRVRDYGYTF
DNA: TGTGCCTGGAGTGTACGGGTCAGGGACTATGGCTACACCTTC

V: TRBV10-1
D: TRBD2
J: TRBJ2-3
size: once
CDR3: CASSDSSGGHTDTQYF
DNA: TGCGCCAGCAGTGACTCGAGCGGGGGCCACACAGATACGCAGTATTTT

V: TRBV18
D: NA
J: TRBJ2-5
size: NA
CDR3: CASSPAGSQETQYF
DNA: TGTGCCAGCTCACCAGCCGGGAGTCAAGAGACCCAGTACTTC

V: TRBV30
D: TRBD1
J: TRBJ1-5
size: NA
CDR3: CAWSRGHQPQHF
DNA: TGTGCCTGGAGCAGGGGGCATCAGCCCCAGCATTTT

V: TRBV11-3
D: NA
J: TRBJ2-1
size: NA
CDR3: CASSLVSAGRNEQFF
DNA: TGTGCCAGCAGCTTAGTCTCCGCAGGGAGGAATGAGCAGTTCTTC

V: TRBV7-2
D: TRBD1
J: TRBJ2-1
size: NA
CDR3: CASSFLGTGYGNEQFF
DNA: TGTGCCAGCAGCTTTCTAGGGACAGGGTATGGAAATGAGCAGTTCTTC

V: TRBV5-4
D: NA
J: TRBJ1-2
size: NA
CDR3: CASSLAGGYNYGYTF
DNA: TGTGCCAGCAGCTTGGCCGGTGGCTATAACTATGGCTACACCTTC

V: TRBV5-6
D: NA
J: TRBJ2-1
size: NA
CDR3: CASSSAGIYNEQFF
DNA: TGTGCCAGCAGCTCTGCGGGGATTTACAATGAGCAGTTCTTC

V: TRBV4-1
D: NA
J: TRBJ1-4
size: NA
CDR3: CASSQVWRDKTNEKLFF
DNA: TGCGCCAGCAGCCAAGTTTGGAGGGACAAAACTAATGAAAAACTGTTTTTT

V: TRBV28
D: NA
J: TRBJ2-7
size: NA
CDR3: CASTPSGSYEQYF
DNA: TGTGCCAGCACTCCCTCCGGCTCCTACGAGCAGTACTTC

V: TRBV19
D: NA
J: TRBJ1-5
size: NA
CDR3: CASSIDAWGNKPQHF
DNA: TGTGCCAGTAGTATAGATGCATGGGGGAACAAGCCCCAGCATTTT

V: TRBV7-9
D: NA
J: TRBJ1-6
size: few
CDR3: CASSLDNSPLHF
DNA: TGTGCCAGCAGCTTAGATAATTCACCCCTCCACTTT

V: TRBV15
D: NA
J: TRBJ2-5
size: NA
CDR3: CATSRDVREWETQYF
DNA: TGTGCCACCAGCAGAGATGTGAGGGAGTGGGAGACCCAGTACTTC

V: TRBV15
D: NA
J: TRBJ1-6
size: NA
CDR3: CATSRDPGTNSPLHF
DNA: TGTGCCACCAGCAGAGATCCCGGGACCAATTCACCCCTCCACTTT

V: TRBV7-2
D: TRBD1
J: TRBJ2-4
size: NA
CDR3: CASSFPTGGSLNIQYF
DNA: TGTGCCAGCAGCTTCCCGACAGGGGGATCCCTAAACATTCAGTACTTC

V: TRBV7-2
D: NA
J: TRBJ2-7
size: NA
CDR3: CASSPGRWEYEQYF
DNA: TGTGCCAGCAGCCCCGGACGGTGGGAATACGAGCAGTACTTC

V: TRBV5-6
D: TRBD1
J: TRBJ2-1
size: NA
CDR3: CASSAGTGGPYNEQFF
DNA: TGTGCCAGCAGCGCGGGGACAGGGGGACCCTACAATGAGCAGTTCTTC

V: TRBV30
D: TRBD1
J: TRBJ1-5
size: NA
CDR3: CAWSSQGASQPQHF
DNA: TGTGCCTGGAGTAGTCAGGGGGCCAGTCAGCCCCAGCATTTT

V: TRBV5-1
D: NA
J: TRBJ2-5
size: NA
CDR3: CASSEGPATETQYF
DNA: TGCGCCAGCAGCGAGGGCCCTGCCACAGAGACCCAGTACTTC

V: TRBV29-1
D: TRBD1
J: TRBJ2-7
size: NA
CDR3: CSVGGQGPYEQYF
DNA: TGCAGCGTGGGGGGACAGGGACCCTACGAGCAGTACTTC

V: TRBV6-6
D: NA
J: TRBJ2-3
size: NA
CDR3: CASSYFRRDDTQYF
DNA: TGTGCCAGCAGTTATTTTCGCAGGGACGATACGCAGTATTTT

V: TRBV5-4
D: NA
J: TRBJ2-7
size: NA
CDR3: CASSSPRSYEQYF
DNA: TGTGCCAGCAGTTCCCCTCGCTCCTACGAGCAGTACTTC

V: TRBV14
D: NA
J: TRBJ2-5
size: NA
CDR3: CASLPIRETQYF
DNA: TGTGCCAGCTTGCCAATCAGAGAGACCCAGTACTTC

V: TRBV19
D: TRBD1
J: TRBJ2-3
size: NA
CDR3: CASGNQGADTQYF
DNA: TGTGCCAGTGGAAACCAGGGGGCGGATACGCAGTATTTT

V: TRBV5-1
D: NA
J: TRBJ2-3
size: NA
CDR3: CASSLKANTDTQYF
DNA: TGCGCCAGCAGCTTGAAAGCGAACACAGATACGCAGTATTTT

V: TRBV5-4
D: NA
J: TRBJ1-1
size: NA
CDR3: CASSFWTAMHTEAFF
DNA: TGTGCCAGCAGCTTCTGGACGGCTATGCACACTGAAGCTTTCTTT

V: TRBV28
D: TRBD1
J: TRBJ2-2
size: few
CDR3: CASSYSDRGRTGELFF
DNA: TGTGCCAGCAGCTATTCCGACAGGGGGCGAACCGGGGAGCTGTTTTTT

V: TRBV19
D: NA
J: TRBJ2-3
size: NA
CDR3: CASGDYGSKADTQYF
DNA: TGTGCCAGTGGAGACTACGGGTCCAAGGCAGATACGCAGTATTTT